This TCR beta chain was captured in a study of blood T cell repertoires in COVID-19 (dated by TCRdb to the early 2020s). In the study overall: Samples covering the acute and convalescent phases of COVID-19 were provided by collaborators in the United States, Italy and Spain. The prospective study material was composed of cDNA or gDNA derived from T cells, B-cell-depleted T cells, or PBMCs. The dataset comprised deeply sampled blood TCRbeta repertoires from subjects exposed to, actively infected with, or recovered from COVID-19. The repertoires were released in a freely available public database intended as a resource for research on the immune response to SARS-CoV-2. Samples were obtained from the ongoing ImmuneRACE study (first 160 participants) and from 1,254 subjects provided by 6 global collaborators. The sample metadata nearly always contained a de-identified subject ID, COVID-19 status, age in years and sex. Where available, HLA class I and class II types were obtained from metadata supplied by the sample provider rather than from assay-based typing.

In Seattle, one collaborating source enrolled patients while the infection was active and tracked those patients longitudinally over the course of disease. Each collaborating institution followed its own protocols to collect whole blood in K2EDTA tubes. For TCRbeta analysis, collaborator samples were shipped as frozen whole blood, as isolated PBMCs, or as DNA extracted from either sample type. From cysteine to phenylalanine, the CDR3 is 14 amino acids long. Left in the record is the CDR3 DNA by itself, 42 bases read in frame from the first base. A distance of 12 bases separates the germline ends of V and J, which lose 1 base and 5 bases respectively. CDR1 and CDR2, per the germline V gene (reference sequence), are LNHDA and SQIVND. Notes on this clone: Its specific antigen is unknown. No clone much larger than this one lies a single base away; base qualities are absent.

Summary of the overall study and its limitations: The quantity of clinical and demographic metadata differed by source and by participant and was supplied without curation.

The immunoSEQ Assay, a bias-controlled multiplex PCR, was used to amplify TCRbeta CDR3 regions from genomic DNA. Processing in the source paper ran as follows. Within the assay, amplification of reference gene primers was used to estimate how many nucleated cells each sample contained. To quantify the absolute abundance of each unique TCRbeta CDR3 rearrangement, sequence reads were collapsed and filtered. For each sample, productive Simpson clonality was calculated by taking the square root of Simpson's diversity index across productive rearrangements. The immuneACCESS repertoire file appears here via TCRdb, limited to in-frame rearrangements. These files lack a portion of the clones; in checked studies, under half of the deficit traces to unresolved V genes, and the cause of the others is not known. That table gives V, J and clone size, and the DNA gave D and trimming. The sample includes approximately 78,000 clones, with 90% to 95% observed a single time. The ten largest clones represent 2.6% of the sample.

The sequence joins TRBV19 to TRBJ2-7, with TRBD1 tentatively as D gene (6 bases match). Sequencing was done on a sample of peripheral blood. The TCR originated in a man aged 50 to 59 with COVID-19, enrolled during active disease. The CDR3 is CASSIGPGVDEQYF. The DNA reads as follows: TGTGCCAGTAGTATAGGACCAGGGGTGGACGAGCAGTACTTC.